This TCR beta chain was obtained from a study of T-cell reconstitution after alpha-beta-depleted transplantation in children. This clonotype appeared many times. Unique molecular identifiers were used to barcode this TCRbeta library. TCRdb used MiXCR to reprocess the PCR reads, holding one entry per CDR3 protein. The sample lists about 230,000 distinct CDR3 sequences; approximately 9.9% were seen once. Trimming left V 5 bases short and J 4 bases short, with 18 bases between. From germline, CDR1 is SGHTA and CDR2 FQGNSA. This CDR3 contains 16 residues. V and J are TRBV7-2 and TRBJ2-1, with D maybe TRBD2 (5 bases). Source: PBMCs from the stem cell graft donor, taken from the stem cell graft. This TCR derives from a human donor who donated a stem cell graft to a child with SCID. The CDR3 spells CASSRLRAAQYNEQFF. CDR3 coding DNA: TGTGCCAGCAGCCGCCTGCGGGCTGCCCAATACAATGAGCAGTTCTTC.